Below are 21 T cell receptor beta chains sequenced from a single sample in a study of CD8 T cells in ankylosing spondylitis. Study findings and constraints: In ankylosing spondylitis blood, a motif of eight highly homologous TCR beta variants appeared characteristic.

Antigen specificity for these receptors is unknown. Via MiXCR, TCRdb re-called the 5' RACE reads, giving one row per CDR3 protein. The repertoire holds 800,000 to 900,000 distinct CDR3 sequences, about an eighth seen once, with 0.51% in the top ten. Sequenced sample: blood, either unsorted or a sorted T cell fraction (not recorded which). The origin of the receptors is a male donor with ankylosing spondylitis.

This chain joins TRBV5-1 and TRBJ2-3, with no clear D. The V end lost 1 base, the J end lost 5 bases, and 8 bases lay between the germline ends. The CDR3 is made up of 13 amino acids. Germline CDR1 SGHRS, CDR2 YFSETQ. CDR3 region: CASSLRVGDTQYF. In nucleotides, the CDR3 is TGCGCCAGCAGCTTGAGGGTAGGAGATACGCAGTATTTT.

The chain carries TRBV5-1 and TRBJ1-2; TRBD1 might be the D (6 bases). V was shortened by 3 bases and J by 2 bases, with 11 bases between the two germline ends. Per germline, CDR1 SGHRS and CDR2 YFSETQ. The CDR3 contains 14 residues. CDR3 sequence reads: CASSSQGKNYGYTF. The CDR3 coding sequence is TGCGCCAGCAGCTCGCAGGGGAAAAACTATGGCTACACCTTC. The full variable domain, its missing parts supplied by reference TRBV5-1 and TRBJ1-2, is KAGVTQTPRYLIKTRGQQVTLSCSPISGHRSVSWYQQTPGQGLQFLFEYFSETQRNKGNFPGRFSGRQFSNSRSEMNVSTLELGDSALYLCASSSQGKNYGYTFGSGTRLTVV.

The CDR3 bases are TGCGCCAGCAGCCCCGTCCCAGGGAGCGACGAGCAGTACTTC. This translates into CASSPVPGSDEQYF. The gene calls are TRBV5-1 and TRBJ2-7; the D gene could be TRBD1 or TRBD2 (5 bases each). From germline, CDR1 is SGHRS and CDR2 YFSETQ. The CDR3 runs to 14 residues. The ends were cut back, 4 bases at V and 5 bases at J, with 16 bases in the middle.

V gene TRBV20-1 combines with J gene TRBJ2-1; TRBD2 agrees at 10 bases. The CDR3 contains 16 residues. J lost 3 bases, V lost 3 bases, and 8 bases had no gene match. Germline V gives CDR1 DFQATT, CDR2 SNEGSKA (reference sequence). CDR3 loop: CSARVVAGGLYNEQFF. CDR3 DNA: TGCAGTGCTAGGGTGGTAGCGGGAGGCCTCTACAATGAGCAGTTCTTC.

The chain has TRBV24-1 and TRBJ2-3, with 8 bases lining up with TRBD1. The CDR3 is 15 amino acids. V trimming: 3 bases; J trimming: 4 bases; junction bases outside the gene matches: 5. Germline V gene sequence: CDR1 KGHDR, CDR2 SFDVKD. The CDR3 sequence: CATSDPGQGPDTQYF. The CDR3 DNA follows: TGTGCCACCAGTGATCCAGGACAGGGACCAGATACGCAGTATTTT.

This clonotype occurred many times. The chain is built from TRBV5-5 and TRBJ1-5; the D is unclear. The CDR3 is 13 amino acids. Looked up from germline, CDR1 is SGHKS and CDR2 is YYEKEE (reference sequence). V was pared by 0 bases and J by 9 bases, with 10 bases between. The CDR3 nucleotides read TGTGCCAGCAGCTTGGAGGAGCTCGGGCCCCAGCATTTT. This encodes CASSLEELGPQHF.

This clonotype was picked up a small number of times. The CDR3 nucleotides read TGTGCCAGCAGTTCCGGACAATTGGGGATGGAAAAACTGTTTTTT. This translates into CASSSGQLGMEKLFF. V and J are TRBV27 and TRBJ1-4; TRBD1 is a possible D gene (5 bases). Germline V gene lookup returns CDR1 MNHEY and CDR2 SMNVEV (reference sequence). This CDR3 spans 15 amino acids. V dropped 4 bases and J dropped 8 bases, with 17 bases sitting between them.

The rearrangement uses TRBV6-1 and TRBJ2-1; 9 positions agree with TRBD1. The CDR3 consists of 15 residues. The junction had 9 bases not matched to a gene; V was cut back by 4 bases and J by 8 bases. Germline-derived CDR1 and CDR2 are MNHNS and SASEGT. As DNA, the CDR3 is TGTGCCAGCAGTGGACCGGGACAGGGCATCGATGAGCAGTTCTTC. Translation: CASSGPGQGIDEQFF.

This clonotype has a count of ten or more. The chain couples TRBV20-1 to TRBJ1-2, with a weak D call TRBD1 (6 bases). The V gene's germline CDR1 is DFQATT and CDR2 SNEGSKA (reference sequence). The germline V and J ends were trimmed by 2 bases and 6 bases, with 13 bases remaining between them. There are 13 residues in the CDR3. The CDR3 DNA is TGCAGTGCTAGATTCAGGGGTTGGGATGGCTACACCTTC. Encoded protein: CSARFRGWDGYTF.

This clonotype was seen a handful of times. The chain is built from TRBV20-1 and TRBJ1-1; D may be TRBD1 (5 bases). This CDR3 is 13 amino acids long. The germline CDR1 and CDR2 sequences are DFQATT and SNEGSKA (reference sequence). V gave up 3 bases and J gave up 0 bases, with 8 bases separating them. In nucleotides, the CDR3 is TGCAGTGCTAGGAGACAGCTGAACACTGAAGCTTTCTTT. Translated, it gives CSARRQLNTEAFF.

The chain has TRBV12-3 or TRBV12-4 and TRBJ2-5; 11 bases align to TRBD2. After removal of 5 bases from V and 5 bases from J, the junction contained 7 bases not matched to a gene. There are 15 residues in the CDR3. The CDR3 DNA is TGTGCCAGCAGTCCCATAGCGGGGGGGGTGGAGACCCAGTACTTC. It translates to CASSPIAGGVETQYF.

The J gene is TRBJ2-7, the V gene TRBV4-3, with TRBD2 matching over 8 bases. With V trimmed by 5 bases and J by 1 base, 10 bases remained unmatched. There are 16 residues in the CDR3. The germline gives CDR1 LGHNA, CDR2 YSLEER. This CDR3 is CASSKALASGSYEQYF. The CDR3 DNA reads as TGCGCCAGCAGCAAAGCCTTGGCTAGCGGGTCCTACGAGCAGTACTTC.

The chain joins TRBV7-9 to TRBJ2-4, with D uncertain. V was pared by 5 bases and J by 7 bases, with 12 bases between. Per the germline V gene, CDR1 is SEHNR and CDR2 is FQNEAQ (reference sequence). The CDR3 consists of 13 residues. In DNA form, the CDR3 reads TGTGCCAGCAGCCCCTCGGCGTGGAACATTCAGTACTTC. As protein: CASSPSAWNIQYF.

This clonotype has just a few counts. This chain connects TRBV2 to TRBJ2-7, with a possible D match to TRBD1 (6 bases). Germline V gene data show CDR1 as SNHLY and CDR2 as FYNNEI. The CDR3 length is 15 residues. V lost 2 bases, J lost 6 bases, and 17 bases lay in between. The CDR3 sequence: CASSELDRRGLEQYF. CDR3 sequence (DNA): TGTGCCAGCAGTGAATTGGACAGAAGGGGCCTCGAGCAGTACTTC.

The DNA for the CDR3 is TGCAGTGCAGAGGATTTGGTCGACAGGGGGAAAGAGACCCAGTACTTC. This translates into CSAEDLVDRGKETQYF. The chain employs TRBV20-1 and TRBJ2-5; 9 bases match TRBD1. Germline lookup yields CDR1 DFQATT and CDR2 SNEGSKA (reference sequence). V trimming: 6 bases; J trimming: 3 bases; junction bases outside the gene matches: 14. There are 16 residues in the CDR3.

The chain carries TRBV2 and TRBJ1-1; D not certain. The CDR3 loop spans 16 amino acids. Between the trimmed V and J ends, which lost 2 bases and 0 bases, there was a span of 13 bases. Germline CDR1 reads SNHLY; CDR2 reads FYNNEI. CDR3 protein: CASSEWGTALNTEAFF. DNA of the CDR3: TGTGCCAGCAGTGAATGGGGAACAGCCCTGAACACTGAAGCTTTCTTT. Filled out from reference TRBV2 and TRBJ1-1, the complete variable domain reads EPEVTQTPSHQVTQMGQEVILRCVPISNHLYFYWYRQILGQKVEFLVSFYNNEISEKSEIFDDQFSVERPDGSNFTLKIRSTKLEDSAMYFCASSEWGTALNTEAFFGQGTRLTVV.

This clonotype turned up a few times. The rearrangement joins TRBV5-1 to TRBJ1-5; D perhaps matches TRBD1 (6 bases). The V gene's germline CDR1 is SGHRS and CDR2 YFSETQ. This CDR3 has 16 residues. V was pared by 1 base and J by 4 bases, with 15 bases between. This CDR3 reads CASSLNPGAPNQPQHF. CDR3 DNA sequence: TGCGCCAGCAGCTTGAATCCAGGGGCGCCTAATCAGCCCCAGCATTTT. Complete variable domain (other parts from reference TRBV5-1 and TRBJ1-5): KAGVTQTPRYLIKTRGQQVTLSCSPISGHRSVSWYQQTPGQGLQFLFEYFSETQRNKGNFPGRFSGRQFSNSRSEMNVSTLELGDSALYLCASSLNPGAPNQPQHFGDGTRLSIL.

There are many counts of this clonotype. The J gene is TRBJ1-1, the V gene TRBV7-2; D is uncertain. This CDR3 is 14 amino acids long. With 0 bases removed from V and 3 bases from J, the gap between germline ends came to 8 bases. Germline CDR1 SGHTA, CDR2 FQGNSA. The CDR3 DNA sequence: TGTGCCAGCAGCTTAGCACGGGAGGACACTGAAGCTTTCTTT. Amino acid sequence: CASSLAREDTEAFF.

This clonotype has at least ten counts. This chain joins TRBV5-1 and TRBJ2-3; D remains unclear. The germline CDR1 and CDR2 sequences are SGHRS and YFSETQ. The CDR3 runs to 15 residues. V gave up 1 base and J gave up 8 bases, with 17 bases separating them. This CDR3 reads CASSLLAPHQSTQYF. The DNA for the CDR3 is TGCGCCAGCAGCTTGTTGGCCCCACACCAGAGTACGCAGTATTTT.

This clonotype was picked up a small number of times. The chain recombines TRBV20-1 with TRBJ1-1, with 7 bases matching TRBD1. This CDR3 contains 13 residues. The germline V gene has CDR1 DFQATT and CDR2 SNEGSKA (reference sequence). V shed 6 bases, J shed 1 base, and the junction held 5 bases outside the gene matches. The CDR3 protein is CSALTGQNTEAFF. In DNA form, the CDR3 reads TGCAGTGCCTTGACAGGGCAGAACACTGAAGCTTTCTTT.

This clonotype showed up just a few times. This CDR3 is CASSPEGGDTYGYTF. In DNA, the CDR3 is TGTGCCAGCAGTCCCGAGGGAGGGGACACCTATGGCTACACCTTC. The chain employs TRBV12-3 or TRBV12-4 and TRBJ1-2; possibly TRBD1 for D (6 bases). Trimming removed 5 bases at V and 4 bases at J, with 17 bases between. This CDR3 is built from 15 residues.